Each of the 13 T cell receptor beta chains below was sequenced from the same sample in a study of blood T cell repertoires in COVID-19. Sequenced by immunoSEQ multiplex PCR; TCRdb stores in-frame clones only, minus some. The data show 310,000 or so clones, over 80% seen once. Material: PBMCs or T cells enriched from blood (not recorded which). The origin of the receptors is a woman between 18 and 29 years old who had recovered from COVID-19.

The V call is TRBV6-2 or TRBV6-3, the J call TRBJ2-2; possibly TRBD1 for D (6 bases). The CDR3 has 19 amino acids. Between the trimmed V and J ends, which lost 6 bases and 2 bases, there was a span of 25 bases. Germline lookup yields CDR1 MNHEY and CDR2 SVGEGT. The CDR3 spells CASSPTRSQGMINTGELFF. The DNA of the CDR3 is TGTGCCAGCAGCCCTACCAGATCCCAGGGGATGATTAACACCGGGGAGCTGTTTTTT.

The rearrangement uses TRBV5-4 and TRBJ2-1, with 10 nucleotides matching TRBD2. Germline values: CDR1 SGHNT, CDR2 YYREEE (reference sequence). Losses at the gene ends were 2 bases for V and 2 bases for J; bases not matched to a gene: 4. The CDR3 extends over 16 amino acids. The CDR3 spells CASSFPAGGAYNEQFF. As DNA, the CDR3 is TGTGCCAGCAGCTTCCCAGCGGGAGGGGCCTACAATGAGCAGTTCTTC.

The V gene is TRBV7-9, the J gene TRBJ1-2, with TRBD1 matching 7 bases. Germline lookup yields CDR1 SEHNR and CDR2 FQNEAQ (reference sequence). The V segment lost 5 bases and the J segment 4 bases; nucleotides outside the gene matches: 4. The CDR3 extends over 13 amino acids. DNA of the CDR3: TGTGCCAGCAGCAACGACAGGGTCTATGGCTACACCTTC. Protein sequence: CASSNDRVYGYTF.

This chain joins TRBV27 and TRBJ1-6; D ambiguous. Germline CDR1 and CDR2: MNHEY and SMNVEV (reference sequence). The length of the CDR3 is 14 residues. Trimming shortened V by 4 bases and J by 14 bases, and 18 bases separated the two germline ends. CDR3 DNA: TGTGCCAGCAGTTCAACCGCCGGTAGTCTAACCCTCCACTTT. Protein product: CASSSTAGSLTLHF.

The genes are TRBV6-5 and TRBJ2-1; 9 bases are a match to TRBD2. Per the germline V gene, CDR1 is MNHEY and CDR2 is SVGAGI. The CDR3 loop spans 14 amino acids. V lost 1 base and J lost 9; bases outside the gene matches: 4. CDR3 bases: TGTGCCAGCAGTTACTTGCGGGGGGGAAGTGAGCAGTTCTTC. Amino acid sequence: CASSYLRGGSEQFF.

Written as DNA, the CDR3 is TGTGCCAGCAGTTACTCGAAAGGATTGAGGCTTGAAGCTTTCTTT. Protein: CASSYSKGLRLEAFF. The chain joins TRBV6-5 to TRBJ1-1; D not certain. CDR1 is MNHEY, CDR2 SVGAGI, per germline. Trimming took off 0 bases at V and 7 bases at J, with 15 bases between the two ends. The CDR3 contains 15 residues.

The chain combines TRBV27 with TRBJ1-1; 11 nucleotides agree with TRBD1. CDR3 length: 16 residues. J lost 5 bases, V lost 8 bases, and 13 bases had no gene match. From germline, CDR1 is MNHEY and CDR2 SMNVEV (reference sequence). CDR3 region: CASGLIGGQGETEAFF. The CDR3 DNA sequence: TGTGCCAGCGGGTTAATAGGGGGACAGGGGGAGACTGAAGCTTTCTTT.

The J gene is TRBJ1-3, the V gene TRBV11-2; D gene uncertain. CDR1 is SGHAT, CDR2 FQNNGV, per germline. The CDR3 has 13 amino acids. Trimming removed 6 bases at V and 7 bases at J, with 13 bases between. CDR3 in DNA: TGTGCCAGCAGGGGAGACGGATTTAACACCATATATTTT. Protein: CASRGDGFNTIYF.

The rearrangement joins TRBV25-1 to TRBJ2-7, with 7 nucleotides matching TRBD1. This CDR3 is built from 13 residues. Germline values: CDR1 MGHDK, CDR2 SYGVNS. The trim removed 3 bases at V and 1 base at J, leaving 0 bases unmatched. CDR3 sequence: CASSDRGSYEQYF. In DNA, the CDR3 is TGTGCCAGCAGTGACAGGGGGTCCTACGAGCAGTACTTC.

V is TRBV5-6 and J is TRBJ2-7; 9 nucleotides line up with TRBD1. The CDR3 sequence is 13 residues long. In germline, CDR1 is SGHDT, CDR2 YYEEEE. V trimming: 5 bases; J trimming: 6 bases; junction bases outside the gene matches: 6. The CDR3 here is CASSTGTGLEQYF. CDR3 nucleotides: TGTGCCAGCAGTACCGGGACAGGGCTCGAGCAGTACTTC.

This sequence joins TRBV4-3 and TRBJ2-2, with D possibly TRBD2 on 6 matching bases. Looked up from germline, CDR1 is LGHNA and CDR2 is YSLEER. With 6 bases removed from V and 6 bases from J, the gap between germline ends came to 11 bases. This CDR3 has 13 residues. The CDR3 is CASSHGTPGELFF. CDR3 nucleotides: TGCGCCAGCAGTCACGGGACTCCCGGGGAGCTGTTTTTT.

The gene calls are TRBV3-1 (or the pseudogene TRBV3-2) and TRBJ2-3; no firm D call. The CDR3 has 17 amino acids. Per the germline V gene, CDR1 is LGHDT and CDR2 is YNNKEL (reference sequence). The germline V and J ends were trimmed by 4 bases and 0 bases, with 17 bases remaining between them. The CDR3 DNA reads as TGTGCCAGCAGCCTCAAAAGCTTGGAGAGGAGCACAGATACGCAGTATTTT. Translated, it gives CASSLKSLERSTDTQYF.

The rearrangement uses TRBV7-2 and TRBJ1-2; TRBD1 might be the D (5 bases). Per the germline V gene, CDR1 is SGHTA and CDR2 is FQGNSA. V was cut by 0 bases and J by 6 bases, with 20 bases left in between. The CDR3 length is 17 residues. CDR3 bases: TGTGCCAGCAGCTTAGCCTCCCCAGGGTCGGTCGGGCATGGCTACACCTTC. Amino acids: CASSLASPGSVGHGYTF.